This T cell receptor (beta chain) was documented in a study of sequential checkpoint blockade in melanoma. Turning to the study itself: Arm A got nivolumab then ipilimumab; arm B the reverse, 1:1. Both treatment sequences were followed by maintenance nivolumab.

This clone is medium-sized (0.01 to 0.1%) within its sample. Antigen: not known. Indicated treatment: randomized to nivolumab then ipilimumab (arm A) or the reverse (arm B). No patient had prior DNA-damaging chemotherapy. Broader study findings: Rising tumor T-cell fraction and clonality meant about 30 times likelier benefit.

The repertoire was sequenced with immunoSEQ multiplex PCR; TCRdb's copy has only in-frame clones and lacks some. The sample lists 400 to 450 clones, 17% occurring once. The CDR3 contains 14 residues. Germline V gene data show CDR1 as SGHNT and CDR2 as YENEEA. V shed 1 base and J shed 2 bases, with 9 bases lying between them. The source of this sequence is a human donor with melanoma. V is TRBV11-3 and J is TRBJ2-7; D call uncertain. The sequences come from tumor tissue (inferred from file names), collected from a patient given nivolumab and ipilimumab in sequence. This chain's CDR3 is CASSLGASAYEQYF. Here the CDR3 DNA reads TGTGCCAGCAGCTTAGGTGCCTCGGCCTACGAGCAGTACTTC.